These 7 T cell receptor beta chains were sequenced from one sample in a study of cytomegalovirus exposure and HLA in healthy donors. The method was immunoSEQ multiplex PCR; TCRdb's version includes in-frame clones alone and lacks a portion of them. The sample yields 90,000 to 150,000 clones, less than 90% seen once. The specimen was PBMCs. The receptors derive from a man aged 18 to 30 in good health and CMV-seropositive.

The gene calls are TRBV6-1 and TRBJ1-5; the match to TRBD1 covers 7 bases. V dropped 5 bases and J dropped 5; count of bases not matched to a gene: 9. Germline V gene sequence: CDR1 MNHNS, CDR2 SASEGT. The CDR3 sequence is 15 residues long. As DNA, the CDR3 is TGTGCCAGCAGTATTAAAGACAGGGTCGATCAGCCCCAGCATTTT. Translated: CASSIKDRVDQPQHF.

This clone was detected ten times or more. The chain couples TRBV6-4 to TRBJ2-3; D not resolved. Between the trimmed V and J ends, which lost 6 bases and 1 base, there was a span of 14 bases. CDR1 and CDR2 (germline): MRHNA, SNTAGT. This CDR3 contains 15 residues. The CDR3 nucleotides read TGTGCCAGCAGCCCTTCGGTCGAGGGCACAGATACGCAGTATTTT. It codes for CASSPSVEGTDTQYF.

The count of this clone is one. CDR3 amino acids: CASSFGTSGNNEQFF. In DNA form, the CDR3 reads TGTGCCAGCAGCTTTGGGACTAGCGGAAACAATGAGCAGTTCTTC. This chain links TRBV7-9 with TRBJ2-1; 11 bases agree with TRBD2. Trimming at V came to 3 bases and at J to 5 bases, leaving 3 bases not matched to a gene. From germline, CDR1 is SEHNR and CDR2 FQNEAQ (reference sequence). The CDR3 runs to 15 residues.

This chain connects TRBV25-1 to TRBJ1-1, with 9 bases fitting TRBD1. Trimming took 6 bases from V and 10 from J; bases not matched to a gene: 18. There are 16 residues in the CDR3. Germline values: CDR1 MGHDK, CDR2 SYGVNS. The CDR3 nucleotides are TGTGCCAGCAGGGGGACAGGGACGAACACTGCCCCTGGAGCTTTCTTT. Its translation is CASRGTGTNTAPGAFF.

As DNA, the CDR3 is TGTGCCGGGCGGGGAGTTAACACCGGGGAGCTGTTTTTT. As protein: CAGRGVNTGELFF. The V call is TRBV6-6, the J call TRBJ2-2; D is perhaps TRBD2 (6 bases). Per germline, CDR1 MNHNY and CDR2 SVGAGI (reference sequence). V was cut by 11 bases and J by 2 bases, with 12 bases left in between. The CDR3 has 13 amino acids.

This chain joins TRBV5-8 and TRBJ1-6; 7 nucleotides align to TRBD1. The CDR3 consists of 14 residues. Trimming removed 4 bases from V and 11 bases from J; junction bases left unmatched: 9. Germline V lookup: CDR1 SGHTS, CDR2 YDEGEE. CDR3 amino acids: CASSLRQGRTPLHF. CDR3 coding DNA: TGTGCCAGCAGCCTACGACAGGGTCGGACACCCCTCCACTTT.

The rearrangement links TRBV7-8 to TRBJ1-1; the D is unclear. CDR1 SGHVS and CDR2 FQNEAQ come from the germline V gene. The ends were cut back, 7 bases at V and 1 base at J, with 4 bases in the middle. The CDR3 contains 11 residues. The CDR3 here is CASKQNTEAFF. As DNA, the CDR3 is TGTGCCAGCAAACAGAACACTGAAGCTTTCTTT.